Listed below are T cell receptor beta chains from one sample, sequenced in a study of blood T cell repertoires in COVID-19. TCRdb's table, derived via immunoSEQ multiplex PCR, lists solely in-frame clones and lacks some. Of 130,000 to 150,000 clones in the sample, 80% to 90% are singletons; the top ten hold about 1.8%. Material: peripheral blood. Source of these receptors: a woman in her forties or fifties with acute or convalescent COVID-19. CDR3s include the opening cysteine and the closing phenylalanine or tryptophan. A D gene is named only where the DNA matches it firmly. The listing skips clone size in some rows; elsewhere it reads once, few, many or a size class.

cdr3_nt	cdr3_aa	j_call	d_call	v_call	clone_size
TGTGCCAGCAGTCGGACAGGGGGGACTGAAGCTTTCTTT	CASSRTGGTEAFF	TRBJ1-1	TRBD1	TRBV6-5	.
TGTGCCAGTAGTATAGCTGGCGGGAGGAGCAATGAGCAGTTCTTC	CASSIAGGRSNEQFF	TRBJ2-1	TRBD2	TRBV19	.
TGTGCCAGCACCCTAACGGCAACTAATGAAAAACTGTTTTTT	CASTLTATNEKLFF	TRBJ1-4	.	TRBV7-2	.
TGTGCCAGCAGCCCCGAGGGTACGAACTCCTACGAGCAGTACTTC	CASSPEGTNSYEQYF	TRBJ2-7	.	TRBV4-2	.
TGTGCCAGCAGCTGGGGCCACTACGAGCAGTACTTC	CASSWGHYEQYF	TRBJ2-7	.	TRBV5-8	.
TGTGCTAGTGGTTTGACTAGCGGGAGTTACAATGAGCAGTTCTTC	CASGLTSGSYNEQFF	TRBJ2-1	TRBD2	TRBV12-5	.
TGTGCCAGTAGTAAGGCGGGCGCCCGAGAGACCCAGTACTTC	CASSKAGARETQYF	TRBJ2-5	.	TRBV19	.
TGTGCCAGTAGTATTAATCCGGCGGTCACAGATACGCAGTATTTT	CASSINPAVTDTQYF	TRBJ2-3	.	TRBV19	.
TGTGCCTGGAGTTCTAGCACAGATACGCAGTATTTT	CAWSSSTDTQYF	TRBJ2-3	.	TRBV30	.
TGTGCCAGCAGCAGAGCCAATAGGAGGCCTCCGCAGTACTTC	CASSRANRRPPQYF	TRBJ2-7	.	TRBV21-1	.
TGTGCCAGCAGCCAACTAACGGACACACCTTATGGCTACACCTTC	CASSQLTDTPYGYTF	TRBJ1-2	.	TRBV3-1/TRBV3-2	.
TGTGCCAGCAGCGACAGGGGATCCTATGGCTACACCTTC	CASSDRGSYGYTF	TRBJ1-2	TRBD1	TRBV28	.
TGTGCCAGCAGCCTACGACAGGGGGGGACTGAAGCTTTCTTT	CASSLRQGGTEAFF	TRBJ1-1	TRBD1	TRBV3-1/TRBV3-2	.
TGTGCCAGCAGACCCTCGGTGGGACAGGGAAGAGAAAAACTGTTTTTT	CASRPSVGQGREKLFF	TRBJ1-4	TRBD1	TRBV27	.
TGTGCCAGCAGCTTGGGTTCGGACAGGTTCACAGATACGCAGTATTTT	CASSLGSDRFTDTQYF	TRBJ2-3	TRBD1	TRBV5-6	medium-sized
TGTGCCAGTAGTATCGGGGATAGCTCCTACAATGAGCAGTTCTTC	CASSIGDSSYNEQFF	TRBJ2-1	.	TRBV19	.
TGTGCCAGCAGCTTAGGGGTGGCGTTCGGCTACACCTTC	CASSLGVAFGYTF	TRBJ1-2	.	TRBV14	.
TGTGCCACCGCCGGGACTAGCGAGACAGATACGCAGTATTTT	CATAGTSETDTQYF	TRBJ2-3	TRBD2	TRBV10-3	.
TGTGCCAGCAGCTCCAGGGGGATTTCCTACGAGCAGTACTTC	CASSSRGISYEQYF	TRBJ2-7	TRBD1	TRBV7-9	.
TGTGCCAGCAGCCCTGCGGGACTAGCGGGGAACACCGGGGAGCTGTTTTTT	CASSPAGLAGNTGELFF	TRBJ2-2	TRBD2	TRBV28	.
TGTGCCAGCAGCCCCGGGACTAGCGGGGCCACAGATACGCAGTATTTT	CASSPGTSGATDTQYF	TRBJ2-3	TRBD2	TRBV4-2	.
TGTGCCAGCTCACCGACAGAAATGAACACTGAAGCTTTCTTT	CASSPTEMNTEAFF	TRBJ1-1	.	TRBV18	.
TGTGCCAGCAGCTTGGAAGACAGGAGGTCTAATGAAAAACTGTTTTTT	CASSLEDRRSNEKLFF	TRBJ1-4	.	TRBV7-9	.
TGCGCCAGCAGGTCGACAGGGCGGATGGATGAAAAACTGTTTTTT	CASRSTGRMDEKLFF	TRBJ1-4	TRBD1	TRBV5-1	.
TGTGCCAGCAGTCCCACAGGGACCTACGAGCAGTACTTC	CASSPTGTYEQYF	TRBJ2-7	.	TRBV12-3/TRBV12-4	.
TGTGCCAGCAGCCAAGTTCAGGGGACCGGGGAGCTGTTTTTT	CASSQVQGTGELFF	TRBJ2-2	.	TRBV4-2	.